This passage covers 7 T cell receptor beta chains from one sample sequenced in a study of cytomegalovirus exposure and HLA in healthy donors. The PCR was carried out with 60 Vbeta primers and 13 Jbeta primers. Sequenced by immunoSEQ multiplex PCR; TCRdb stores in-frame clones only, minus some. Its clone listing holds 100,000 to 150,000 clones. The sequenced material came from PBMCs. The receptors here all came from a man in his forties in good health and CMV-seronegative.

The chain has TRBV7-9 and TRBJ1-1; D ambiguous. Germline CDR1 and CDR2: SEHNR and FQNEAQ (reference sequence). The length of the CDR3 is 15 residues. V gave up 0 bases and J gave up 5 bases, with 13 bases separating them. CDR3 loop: CASSLATARETEAFF. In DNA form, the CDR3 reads TGTGCCAGCAGCTTAGCAACCGCTCGGGAGACTGAAGCTTTCTTT.

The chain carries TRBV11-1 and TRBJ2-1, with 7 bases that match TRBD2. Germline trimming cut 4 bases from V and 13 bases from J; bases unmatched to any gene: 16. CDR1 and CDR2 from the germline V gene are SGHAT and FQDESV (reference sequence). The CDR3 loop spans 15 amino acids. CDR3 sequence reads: CASSSRSLAANVQFF. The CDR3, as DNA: TGTGCCAGCAGCTCGCGGAGCCTAGCGGCGAATGTTCAGTTCTTC.

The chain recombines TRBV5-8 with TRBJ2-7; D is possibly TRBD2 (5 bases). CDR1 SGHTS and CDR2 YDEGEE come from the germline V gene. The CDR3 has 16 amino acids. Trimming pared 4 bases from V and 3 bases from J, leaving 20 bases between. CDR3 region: CASSPRADWIGYEQYF. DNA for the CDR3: TGTGCCAGCAGCCCTAGGGCGGACTGGATAGGCTACGAGCAGTACTTC.

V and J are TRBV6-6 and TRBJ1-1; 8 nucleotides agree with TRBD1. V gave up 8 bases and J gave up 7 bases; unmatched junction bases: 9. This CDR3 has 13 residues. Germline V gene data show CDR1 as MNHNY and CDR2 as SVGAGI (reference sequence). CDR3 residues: CASPNDRGSEAFF. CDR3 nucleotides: TGTGCCAGCCCAAATGACAGGGGCAGTGAAGCTTTCTTT.

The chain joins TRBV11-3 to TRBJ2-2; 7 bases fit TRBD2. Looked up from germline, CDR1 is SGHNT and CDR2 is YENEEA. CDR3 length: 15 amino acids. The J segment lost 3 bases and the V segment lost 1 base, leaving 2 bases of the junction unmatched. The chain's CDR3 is CASSLGTRYTGELFF. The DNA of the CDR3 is TGTGCCAGCAGCTTAGGGACTAGATACACCGGGGAGCTGTTTTTT.

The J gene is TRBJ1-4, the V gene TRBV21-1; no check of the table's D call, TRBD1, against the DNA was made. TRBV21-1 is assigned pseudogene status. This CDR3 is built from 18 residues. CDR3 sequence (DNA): TGTGCCAGCAGCAAAAAAACCCGGGACACCAAACCACACGAAAAACTGTTTTTT. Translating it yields CASSKKTRDTKPHEKLFF.

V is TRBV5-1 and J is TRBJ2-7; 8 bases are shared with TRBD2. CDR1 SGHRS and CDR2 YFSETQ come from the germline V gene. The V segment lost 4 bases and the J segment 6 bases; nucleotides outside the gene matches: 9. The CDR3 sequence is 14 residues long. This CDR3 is CASSRGGGPLEQYF. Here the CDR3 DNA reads TGCGCCAGCAGCCGGGGGGGAGGGCCCCTCGAGCAGTACTTC.